These 29 T cell receptor beta chains originate from one sample sequenced in a study of shared clonotypes between healthy human individuals. This table comes from immunoSEQ multiplex PCR, and its TCRdb copy is limited to in-frame clones, with some not included. The top ten clones hold 0.13% of a sample with 2 million to 2.5 million clones, 90% to 95% of them seen once. The source material was naive CD4+ T cells sorted from blood. Subset indicated: CD45RA+ positively selected. These receptors originate from a man aged 18-30 years in good health.

The rearrangement uses TRBV10-3 and TRBJ1-6, with D hard to call. CDR1 ENHRY and CDR2 SYGVKD come from the germline V gene. V lost 7 bases, J lost 7 bases, and 17 bases lay in between. The CDR3 extends over 15 amino acids. The CDR3 sequence: CAITGRPPPNSPLHF. Written as DNA, the CDR3 is TGTGCCATCACCGGAAGGCCACCACCCAATTCACCCCTCCACTTT.

This rearrangement joins TRBV5-1 to TRBJ2-7; possibly TRBD1 for D (5 bases). This CDR3 comprises 13 residues. The germline V gene has CDR1 SGHRS and CDR2 YFSETQ. The germline V and J ends were trimmed by 4 bases and 3 bases, with 11 bases remaining between them. CDR3 residues: CASSTGSIYEQYF. In DNA, the CDR3 is TGCGCCAGCAGCACAGGCTCAATCTACGAGCAGTACTTC.

The CDR3 sequence: CARPGFKGPWGQPQHF. For the CDR3, the DNA is TGTGCCAGGCCCGGTTTCAAGGGACCTTGGGGGCAGCCCCAGCATTTT. The gene calls are TRBV19 and TRBJ1-5; possible D gene TRBD1, 5 bases. The CDR3 is made up of 16 amino acids. Germline CDR1 LNHDA, CDR2 SQIVND (reference sequence). V lost 9 bases, J lost 7 bases, and 25 bases lay in between.

The chain uses TRBV6-1 and TRBJ1-5, with D uncertain. V gave up 7 bases and J gave up 0 bases, with 10 bases separating them. The CDR3 is made up of 14 amino acids. The germline CDR1 and CDR2 sequences are MNHNS and SASEGT. CDR3 in DNA: TGTGCCAGCACGGTCGAGTATAGCAATCAGCCCCAGCATTTT. Amino acids: CASTVEYSNQPQHF.

CDR3 bases: TGTGCCAGCAGTTACACCTTCATGAACACTGAAGCTTTCTTT. Its protein is CASSYTFMNTEAFF. V and J are TRBV6-5 and TRBJ1-1, with D uncertain. Trimming stripped 2 bases from V and 0 bases from J, with 7 bases between. Germline lookup yields CDR1 MNHEY and CDR2 SVGAGI. CDR3 length: 14 residues.

CDR3 loop: CASSLQTGTAEETQYF. The DNA for the CDR3 is TGTGCCAGCAGCTTGCAAACCGGGACCGCCGAAGAGACCCAGTACTTC. The chain links TRBV7-6 to TRBJ2-5; D possibly matches TRBD1 or TRBD2 (5 bases each). Germline V gene sequence: CDR1 SGHVS, CDR2 FNYEAQ. The CDR3 runs to 16 residues. The V and J ends lost 3 bases and 3 bases respectively, with 17 bases between them.

The rearrangement joins TRBV5-4 to TRBJ2-5, with D hard to call. CDR1 and CDR2 from the germline V gene are SGHNT and YYREEE (reference sequence). The CDR3 runs 12 residues. V lost 2 bases to trimming and J lost 4 bases, with 6 bases between them. The CDR3 nucleotides read TGTGCCAGCAGCTTCTCTGGAGAGACCCAGTACTTC. It codes for CASSFSGETQYF.

The genes are TRBV7-8 and TRBJ2-5; 8 bases fit TRBD1. The CDR3 is 14 amino acids. CDR1 and CDR2 from the germline V gene are SGHVS and FQNEAQ. Trimming took 4 bases from V and 5 from J; bases not matched to a gene: 6. CDR3 nucleotides: TGTGCCAGCAGCTGGACAGGGTCGAGGGAGACCCAGTACTTC. This gives the protein CASSWTGSRETQYF.

The chain employs TRBV11-2 and TRBJ2-1; D not resolved. Per the germline V gene, CDR1 is SGHAT and CDR2 is FQNNGV. Trimming left V 1 base short and J 12 bases short, with 22 bases between. This CDR3 comprises 16 residues. CDR3 nucleotides: TGTGCCAGCAGCTTAGCTCCTGTTGGTTCTGTAGCCTGGCAGTTCTTC. Its translation is CASSLAPVGSVAWQFF. The variable domain in full, completed from reference TRBV11-2 and TRBJ2-1, reads EAGVAQSPRYKIIEKRQSVAFWCNPISGHATLYWYQQILGQGPKLLIQFQNNGVVDDSQLPKDRFSAERLKGVDSTLKIQPAKLEDSAVYLCASSLAPVGSVAWQFFGPGTRLTVL.

This rearrangement joins TRBV6-5 to TRBJ2-3; TRBD2 agrees at 7 bases. From germline, CDR1 is MNHEY and CDR2 SVGAGI. The V gene end was trimmed by 6 bases and the J gene end by 3 bases; junction bases not matched to a gene: 9. The CDR3 is 15 amino acids. This chain's CDR3 is CASRGVGGGTDTQYF. The CDR3 DNA is TGTGCCAGCAGGGGAGTGGGGGGAGGGACAGATACGCAGTATTTT.

This chain's CDR3 is CASSAEGPSEQYF. The CDR3 coding sequence is TGCGCCAGCAGCGCCGAGGGCCCCTCCGAGCAGTACTTC. This chain connects TRBV5-1 to TRBJ2-7, with D possibly TRBD2 on 5 matching bases. Germline CDR1 SGHRS, CDR2 YFSETQ. The CDR3 spans 13 residues. The ends were cut back, 4 bases at V and 6 bases at J, with 14 bases in the middle.

CDR3 bases: TGTGCCAGCGTAGGACAGGGGACCTATAATTCACCCCTCCACTTT. It is translated as CASVGQGTYNSPLHF. The genes are TRBV2 and TRBJ1-6, with 9 bases identical to TRBD1. V gave up 8 bases and J gave up 2 bases; unmatched junction bases: 4. Germline CDR1 SNHLY, CDR2 FYNNEI. The CDR3 sequence is 15 residues long.

V and J are TRBV2 and TRBJ2-7; 8 bases fit TRBD2. Germline CDR1 and CDR2: SNHLY and FYNNEI. The CDR3 consists of 13 residues. J gave up 1 base and V 6 bases, and 2 bases lay outside the gene matches. CDR3 sequence reads: CASRGTSSYEQYF. The CDR3 DNA reads TGTGCCAGCAGAGGGACTAGTTCCTACGAGCAGTACTTC.

The chain combines TRBV2 with TRBJ2-1; 9 nucleotides line up with TRBD1. CDR3 length: 15 amino acids. From germline, CDR1 is SNHLY and CDR2 FYNNEI. V lost 6 bases, J lost 7 bases, and 10 bases stayed unmatched. CDR3 protein: CASRSGTGRSNEQFF. Written as DNA, the CDR3 is TGTGCCAGCAGATCCGGGACAGGGCGATCTAATGAGCAGTTCTTC.

The gene calls are TRBV29-1 and TRBJ2-7; 10 bases fit TRBD1. V was pared by 4 bases and J by 7 bases, with 10 bases of the junction left unmatched. The length of the CDR3 is 14 residues. Germline loops: CDR1 SQVTM, CDR2 ANQGSEA. The CDR3 is CSVGGTGDFREQYF. The CDR3 DNA sequence: TGCAGCGTTGGGGGGACAGGGGATTTTCGGGAGCAGTACTTC.

This chain connects TRBV6-5 to TRBJ2-5; no definite D call. Between the trimmed V and J ends, which lost 8 bases and 4 bases, there was a span of 14 bases. The germline V gene has CDR1 MNHEY and CDR2 SVGAGI. The CDR3 totals 13 residues. CDR3 DNA sequence: TGTGCCAGCTCGGCTCGGATGGCAGAGACCCAGTACTTC. Translated, it gives CASSARMAETQYF.

The chain uses TRBV5-1 and TRBJ2-7; possible D gene TRBD1, 5 bases. Germline V gene lookup returns CDR1 SGHRS and CDR2 YFSETQ. V lost 4 bases, J lost 4 bases, and 15 bases lay in between. The CDR3 is 14 residues long. The CDR3 reads CASSTSGKPYEQYF. As DNA, the CDR3 is TGCGCCAGCAGCACCTCAGGGAAACCTTACGAGCAGTACTTC. The full variable domain, in which reference TRBV5-1 and TRBJ2-7 provide the parts outside the CDR3, is KAGVTQTPRYLIKTRGQQVTLSCSPISGHRSVSWYQQTPGQGLQFLFEYFSETQRNKGNFPGRFSGRQFSNSRSEMNVSTLELGDSALYLCASSTSGKPYEQYFGPGTRLTVT.

The genes are TRBV13 and TRBJ2-7, with 9 bases fitting TRBD2. The CDR3 loop spans 18 amino acids. Germline CDR1 PRHDT, CDR2 FYEKMQ (reference sequence). The ends lost 2 bases at V and 1 base at J; junction bases unmatched: 12. CDR3: CASSLQGTLAGQSYEQYF. DNA of the CDR3: TGTGCCAGCAGCTTACAGGGGACACTAGCGGGTCAATCCTACGAGCAGTACTTC.

This chain connects TRBV5-1 to TRBJ2-3, with TRBD2 matching 7 bases. With V trimmed by 0 bases and J by 4 bases, 11 bases remained unmatched. Germline assignment: CDR1 SGHRS and CDR2 YFSETQ. The CDR3 loop spans 17 amino acids. The CDR3: CASSLAGGGPGADTQYF. For the CDR3, the DNA is TGCGCCAGCAGCTTGGCCGGGGGAGGGCCTGGCGCAGATACGCAGTATTTT.

This clone was recorded only once. The V and J genes are TRBV6-6 and TRBJ1-2, with unresolved D. V lost 6 bases and J lost 0, with 11 bases in between. The germline CDR1 and CDR2 sequences are MNHNY and SVGAGI (reference sequence). The CDR3 is 14 residues long. The CDR3 nucleotides read TGTGCCAGCAGCGAAAGTATGACTAACTATGGCTACACCTTC. Its translation: CASSESMTNYGYTF.

J is TRBJ2-1 and V is TRBV10-1; D possibly corresponds to TRBD1 (5 bases). CDR1 and CDR2 (germline): WNHNN, SYGVQD (reference sequence). V shed 5 bases and J shed 11 bases, with 16 bases lying between them. The CDR3 spans 13 residues. The CDR3 protein is CASSPDPSGKQFF. Written as DNA, the CDR3 is TGCGCCAGCAGTCCCGACCCGTCAGGGAAGCAGTTCTTC.

This clone was recorded only once. The V and J genes are TRBV5-1 and TRBJ2-7; D assignment may be TRBD1 or TRBD2 (5 bases each). CDR1 is SGHRS, CDR2 YFSETQ, per germline. Trimming left V 0 bases short and J 2 bases short, with 15 bases between. This CDR3 comprises 16 residues. CDR3 sequence reads: CASSLEVTGPTYEQYF. As DNA, the CDR3 is TGCGCCAGCAGCTTGGAGGTTACGGGACCCACCTACGAGCAGTACTTC.

J is TRBJ2-7 and V is TRBV4-1; D may be TRBD2 (6 bases). V lost 1 base, J lost 7 bases, and 14 bases lay in between. CDR1 MGHRA and CDR2 YSYEKL come from the germline V gene. CDR3 length equals 14 residues. The CDR3 loop reads CASSQAGVPREQYF. As DNA, the CDR3 is TGCGCCAGCAGCCAAGCGGGGGTTCCTAGGGAGCAGTACTTC.

The gene calls are TRBV28 and TRBJ2-6, with 10 bases that match TRBD1. Germline V CDR1 and CDR2: MDHEN, SYDVKM. This CDR3 region has 19 residues. The V segment lost 5 bases and the J segment 4 bases; nucleotides outside the gene matches: 14. The CDR3 bases are TGTGCCAGCAGTACCACGCCGGGACAGGGGACGGGAGGGGCCAACGTCCTGACTTTC. Its protein product is CASSTTPGQGTGGANVLTF.

This rearrangement joins TRBV7-8 to TRBJ2-1; D is unresolved. The germline gives CDR1 SGHVS, CDR2 FQNEAQ. Trimming took off 1 base at V and 0 bases at J, with 7 bases between the two ends. The CDR3 runs to 15 residues. CDR3 loop: CASSLGPLSYNEQFF. For the CDR3, the DNA is TGTGCCAGCAGCTTAGGCCCCCTCTCCTACAATGAGCAGTTCTTC. Supplemented by reference TRBV7-8 and TRBJ2-1, the full variable domain reads GAGVSQSPRYKVAKRGQDVALRCDPISGHVSLFWYQQALGQGPEFLTYFQNEAQLDKSGLPSDRFFAERPEGSVSTLKIQRTQQEDSAVYLCASSLGPLSYNEQFFGPGTRLTVL.

The V gene is TRBV18, the J gene TRBJ1-1; D remains unclear. The germline CDR1 and CDR2 sequences are KGHSH and LQKENI. The CDR3 covers 13 residues. V was trimmed by 4 bases and J by 0 bases, leaving 6 bases between them. The CDR3 nucleotides read TGTGCCAGCTCACAAGAGATGAACACTGAAGCTTTCTTT. Translation gives CASSQEMNTEAFF.

V gene TRBV25-1 combines with J gene TRBJ2-5; TRBD1 matches at 9 bases. CDR1 is MGHDK and CDR2 is SYGVNS in the germline V gene. This CDR3 comprises 14 residues. V lost 3 bases and J lost 5; bases outside the gene matches: 4. The CDR3 bases are TGTGCCAGCAGTGATCCCGGGACAGGGGAGACCCAGTACTTC. Translation gives CASSDPGTGETQYF.

Only one count was recorded for this clone. This same CDR3 is encoded by further DNA sequences in the sample. The chain is built from TRBV6-6 and TRBJ2-7; tentatively, D is TRBD1 or TRBD2 (5 bases each). The V end was cut by 2 bases, the J end by 2 bases, with 10 bases between. CDR1 is MNHNY, CDR2 SVGAGI, per germline (reference sequence). This CDR3 region has 14 residues. The CDR3 DNA sequence: TGTGCCAGCAGTTACGGGGTGGGGGCCTACGAGCAGTACTTC. Translation gives CASSYGVGAYEQYF.

The gene calls are TRBV6-1 and TRBJ2-7, with D hard to call. CDR3 length: 15 amino acids. Germline CDR1 reads MNHNS; CDR2 reads SASEGT. V was clipped by 5 bases and J by 0 bases, with 14 bases between them. This chain's CDR3 is CASSSDGFPSYEQYF. The CDR3 nucleotides read TGTGCCAGCAGTTCGGACGGATTCCCCTCCTACGAGCAGTACTTC.